The clone carrying this T cell receptor beta chain is medium-sized. Antigen: not known. This sample was included in a study of vaccination and CD4 T cells after COVID-19. Study-level information: For three convalescent patients, sampling occurred both at day 14 and at days 161 to 241 after vaccination. Overall study results and limits: Reactive clone data from convalescent patients indicated a median of about 90% appearing only post-vaccination.

The Oncomine TCR Beta short-read assay sequenced DNA from cultured CD4+ T cells. Extraction of genomic DNA was performed on cultured CD4+ T cells. In TCRdb, the PCR reads were re-called with MiXCR into one record per CDR3 protein. The data show approximately 22,000 distinct CDR3 sequences, 30% to 35% seen once. Indicated time point: late sampling 161 to 241 days after vaccination in a few convalescent patients. Treatment: roughly 10-day PBMC culture with coronavirus spike peptide pools or control peptides (ViraFEST assay). The CDR3 has 14 amino acids. The V and J ends lost 4 bases and 0 bases respectively, with 8 bases between them. Germline CDR1 and CDR2: SEHNR and FQNEAQ (reference sequence).

The receptor's source is a human donor who had recovered from COVID-19. V usage is TRBV7-9 and J usage is TRBJ2-3, with no clear D. This specimen consisted of CD4+ T cells from blood, cultured in vitro, obtained about 7 months after SARS-CoV-2 vaccination. The CDR3 bases are TGTGCCAGCAGCTGGGTCAGTAGCACAGATACGCAGTATTTT. It encodes CASSWVSSTDTQYF.